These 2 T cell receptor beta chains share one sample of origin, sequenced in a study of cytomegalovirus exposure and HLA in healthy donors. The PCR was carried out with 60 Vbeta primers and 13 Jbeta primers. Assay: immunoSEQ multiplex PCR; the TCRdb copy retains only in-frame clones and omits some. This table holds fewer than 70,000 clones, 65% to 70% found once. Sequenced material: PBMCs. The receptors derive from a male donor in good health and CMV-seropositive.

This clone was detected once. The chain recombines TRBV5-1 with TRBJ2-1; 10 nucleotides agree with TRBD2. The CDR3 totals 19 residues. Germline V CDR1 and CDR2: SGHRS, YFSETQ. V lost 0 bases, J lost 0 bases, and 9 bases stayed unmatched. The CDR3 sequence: CASSLVLAGVGRSYNEQFF. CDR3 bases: TGCGCCAGCAGCTTGGTGCTAGCGGGAGTTGGGCGCTCCTACAATGAGCAGTTCTTC.

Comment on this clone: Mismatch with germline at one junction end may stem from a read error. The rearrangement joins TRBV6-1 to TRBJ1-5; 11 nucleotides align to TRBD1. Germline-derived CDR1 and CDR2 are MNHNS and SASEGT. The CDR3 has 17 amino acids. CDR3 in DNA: TGTGCCGGCAGTGGGGGGACAGGGGGAAGGAATCAGGTGTCCCAGCATTTT. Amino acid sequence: CAGSGGTGGRNQVSQHF.